The 29 T cell receptor beta chains below were found in one sample sequenced in a study of blood T cell repertoires in COVID-19. The table came from immunoSEQ multiplex PCR; TCRdb's copy has only in-frame clones and leaves some out. The sample shows fewer than 250,000 clones, approximately 84% of them seen only once. Sequencing was performed on PBMCs or T cells enriched from blood (not recorded which). The source of these receptors is a woman aged 25-40 years who had recovered from COVID-19.

The chain employs TRBV7-9 and TRBJ2-1, with 9 nucleotides matching TRBD2. The germline gives CDR1 SEHNR, CDR2 FQNEAQ (reference sequence). This CDR3 is 14 amino acids long. J was trimmed by 7 bases and V by 8 bases; bases with no gene match: 9. DNA of the CDR3: TGTGCCAGCGACCCTATTAGCGGGAGAAATGAGCAGTTCTTC. Protein: CASDPISGRNEQFF.

The chain uses TRBV28 and TRBJ2-5; perhaps TRBD2 as D (5 bases). The CDR3 loop spans 14 amino acids. Trimming took 7 bases from V and 1 from J, leaving 13 bases between them. Germline values: CDR1 MDHEN, CDR2 SYDVKM. DNA of the CDR3: TGTGCCAGCAAGTTCGGAGGCCTCCAAGAGACCCAGTACTTC. It specifies CASKFGGLQETQYF.

V and J are TRBV5-5 and TRBJ2-1; 10 bases fit TRBD2. Trimming took 0 bases from V and 8 from J; bases not matched to a gene: 8. The CDR3 runs to 16 residues. The germline gives CDR1 SGHKS, CDR2 YYEKEE (reference sequence). CDR3 sequence (DNA): TGTGCCAGCAGCTTGGCGGAGCGGGAGGGCAGGGATGAGCAGTTCTTC. Protein product: CASSLAEREGRDEQFF.

The chain has TRBV9 and TRBJ2-1; maybe TRBD2 (6 bases). V lost 0 bases, J lost 0 bases, and 16 bases lay in between. Germline CDR1 SGDLS, CDR2 YYNGEE. This CDR3 is 18 amino acids long. This CDR3 reads CASSVAPASAVSYNEQFF. The CDR3 DNA reads TGTGCCAGCAGCGTAGCTCCTGCTAGCGCGGTCTCCTACAATGAGCAGTTCTTC.

This chain joins TRBV2 and TRBJ2-5, with TRBD2 matching over 8 bases. CDR3 size: 16 residues. Losses at the gene ends were 4 bases for V and 4 bases for J; bases not matched to a gene: 11. CDR1 and CDR2 from the germline V gene are SNHLY and FYNNEI. CDR3 bases: TGTGCCAGCAGTGCAATTCGGGGGGGGGCCTCAGAGACCCAGTACTTC. Protein product: CASSAIRGGASETQYF.

The chain couples TRBV5-6 to TRBJ2-4; the D is unclear. The CDR3 spans 14 residues. Between the trimmed V and J ends, which lost 4 bases and 1 base, there was a span of 9 bases. The germline V gene encodes CDR1 SGHDT and CDR2 YYEEEE. CDR3 in amino acids: CASSIFSAKNIQYF. CDR3 bases: TGTGCCAGCAGCATTTTTTCGGCCAAAAACATTCAGTACTTC.

This rearrangement joins TRBV28 to TRBJ2-3, with D maybe TRBD2 (6 bases). Trimming stripped 7 bases from V and 4 bases from J, with 12 bases between. The CDR3 is made up of 13 amino acids. CDR1 and CDR2 (germline): MDHEN, SYDVKM. CDR3: CASTLLAPDTQYF. CDR3 DNA: TGTGCCAGCACCTTACTAGCTCCAGATACGCAGTATTTT. Complete variable domain (other parts from reference TRBV28 and TRBJ2-3): DVKVTQSSRYLVKRTGEKVFLECVQDMDHENMFWYRQDPGLGLRLIYFSYDVKMKEKGDIPEGYSVSREKKERFSLILESASTNQTSMYLCASTLLAPDTQYFGPGTRLTVL.

The rearrangement links TRBV7-9 to TRBJ2-7; D may be TRBD1 (6 bases). The CDR3 length is 15 residues. V was clipped by 5 bases and J by 3 bases, with 17 bases between them. Germline CDR1 reads SEHNR; CDR2 reads FQNEAQ (reference sequence). The CDR3 region is CASSHHPGDGYEQYF. The CDR3 nucleotides read TGTGCCAGCAGCCACCACCCAGGGGACGGCTACGAGCAGTACTTC.

This rearrangement joins TRBV6-4 to TRBJ1-2, with 8 bases fitting TRBD1. The germline V gene has CDR1 MRHNA and CDR2 SNTAGT. The V segment lost 5 bases and the J segment 7 bases; nucleotides outside the gene matches: 6. CDR3 size: 13 residues. CDR3 loop: CASSLTGVRGYTF. The CDR3 DNA follows: TGTGCCAGCAGTTTGACAGGGGTACGTGGCTACACCTTC.

The V gene is TRBV11-2, the J gene TRBJ2-7, with TRBD2 matching 7 bases. V lost 5 bases to trimming and J lost 2 bases; unmatched junction nucleotides: 12. The CDR3 consists of 16 residues. Germline CDR1 and CDR2: SGHAT and FQNNGV. The DNA of the CDR3 is TGTGCCAGCAGCCCCCGGGGAGGGCCCTTTACCTACGAGCAGTACTTC. Translation: CASSPRGGPFTYEQYF.

This clone occurred once. The chain uses TRBV29-1 and TRBJ1-2; 9 bases agree with TRBD1. The germline V gene has CDR1 SQVTM and CDR2 ANQGSEA. The CDR3 runs to 15 residues. The junction had 13 bases not matched to a gene; V was cut back by 7 bases and J by 4 bases. CDR3 bases: TGCAGCGCAGTAACAGGGGGCGCAGGTCGCTATGGCTACACCTTC. Protein product: CSAVTGGAGRYGYTF.

The chain employs TRBV10-3 and TRBJ2-7, with D hard to call. V dropped 3 bases and J dropped 9 bases, with 18 bases sitting between them. The CDR3 sequence is 14 residues long. The germline CDR1 and CDR2 sequences are ENHRY and SYGVKD. The CDR3 here is CAISDPRENRVQYV. The DNA of the CDR3 is TGTGCCATCAGTGACCCGCGAGAGAACCGAGTGCAGTACGTC.

This chain links TRBV6-6 with TRBJ1-5, with 7 positions matching TRBD1. Germline V gene lookup returns CDR1 MNHNY and CDR2 SVGAGI (reference sequence). J lost 3 bases, V lost 0 bases, and 2 bases had no gene match. This CDR3 comprises 15 residues. CDR3 sequence (DNA): TGTGCCAGCAGTTACTCGGGACAGTCCAATCAGCCCCAGCATTTT. Translation: CASSYSGQSNQPQHF.

V is TRBV29-1 and J is TRBJ1-2; TRBD1 aligns across 8 bases. CDR1 is SQVTM and CDR2 is ANQGSEA in the germline V gene. This CDR3 is built from 13 residues. The junction had 2 bases not matched to a gene; V was cut back by 1 base and J by 4 bases. CDR3 protein: CSVEGTGTYGYTF. Written as DNA, the CDR3 is TGCAGCGTTGAAGGGACAGGGACCTATGGCTACACCTTC.

This clone is a singleton in its sample. This rearrangement joins TRBV12-3 or TRBV12-4 to TRBJ1-2; D not resolved. This CDR3 has 13 amino acids. Trimming removed 7 bases from V and 8 bases from J, with 17 bases in between. DNA for the CDR3: TGTGCCAGCACCCCCCCGGGGAGGGTAGGCTACACCTTC. Amino acids: CASTPPGRVGYTF.

V usage is TRBV18 and J usage is TRBJ2-5, with D possibly being TRBD2 (5 bases). Germline CDR1 KGHSH, CDR2 LQKENI. CDR3 size: 14 residues. With 2 bases removed from V and 1 base from J, the gap between germline ends came to 8 bases. CDR3 sequence: CASSPKRVQETQYF. DNA for the CDR3: TGTGCCAGCTCACCAAAGAGGGTCCAAGAGACCCAGTACTTC.

The V and J genes are TRBV5-4 and TRBJ1-6, with unresolved D. Trimming stripped 2 bases from V and 6 bases from J, with 12 bases between. The CDR3 length is 15 residues. CDR1 and CDR2 (germline): SGHNT, YYREEE (reference sequence). The CDR3 loop reads CASSLRTSGNSPLHF. CDR3 bases: TGTGCCAGCAGCTTACGGACTTCGGGTAATTCACCCCTCCACTTT.

The chain employs TRBV7-9 and TRBJ1-2; 7 nucleotides line up with TRBD1. V trimming: 6 bases; J trimming: 6 bases; junction bases outside the gene matches: 7. Germline V lookup: CDR1 SEHNR, CDR2 FQNEAQ (reference sequence). The CDR3 loop spans 13 amino acids. DNA for the CDR3: TGTGCCAGCAGTCCGACGACAGGGAATGGCTACACCTTC. Its protein is CASSPTTGNGYTF.

This chain links TRBV7-2 with TRBJ2-2, with D possibly being TRBD2 (7 bases). CDR3 length equals 15 residues. Germline CDR1 is SGHTA and CDR2 is FQGNSA. V lost 2 bases and J lost 5, with 12 bases in between. The CDR3 is CASSLTGRDTGELFF. In DNA, the CDR3 is TGTGCCAGCAGCTTAACAGGGAGGGATACCGGGGAGCTGTTTTTT. Combining the CDR3 with reference TRBV7-2 and TRBJ2-2 gives the whole variable domain GAGVSQSPSNKVTEKGKDVELRCDPISGHTALYWYRQSLGQGLEFLIYFQGNSAPDKSGLPSDRFSAERTGGSVSTLTIQRTQQEDSAVYLCASSLTGRDTGELFFGEGSRLTVL.

The rearrangement joins TRBV7-2 to TRBJ1-4, with D possibly matching TRBD1 (5 bases). The CDR3 totals 14 residues. Germline V gives CDR1 SGHTA, CDR2 FQGNSA. Trimming removed 5 bases from V and 3 bases from J, with 10 bases in between. CDR3 amino acids: CASSPGGPNEKLFF. In DNA, the CDR3 is TGTGCCAGCAGCCCCGGGGGACCTAATGAAAAACTGTTTTTT.

This chain connects TRBV19 to TRBJ1-5, with D maybe TRBD1 (6 bases). CDR3 length: 13 residues. V shed 11 bases and J shed 0 bases, with 11 bases lying between them. Germline V gene data show CDR1 as LNHDA and CDR2 as SQIVND (reference sequence). CDR3 amino acids: CAGGQLSNQPQHF. DNA for the CDR3: TGTGCCGGGGGCCAGCTTAGCAATCAGCCCCAGCATTTT.

The rearrangement uses TRBV6-5 and TRBJ1-4; 7 bases agree with TRBD1. Trimming at V came to 6 bases and at J to 7 bases, leaving 2 bases not matched to a gene. The CDR3 is 12 amino acids. Germline V lookup: CDR1 MNHEY, CDR2 SVGAGI. The CDR3 DNA reads as TGTGCCAGCAGCCCAGGGGGTGAAAAACTGTTTTTT. Its translation is CASSPGGEKLFF.

This chain connects TRBV5-1 to TRBJ2-3, with D hard to call. V shed 6 bases and J shed 0 bases, with 5 bases lying between them. This CDR3 contains 12 residues. Germline lookup yields CDR1 SGHRS and CDR2 YFSETQ. CDR3 DNA: TGCGCCAGCATCGGTAGCACAGATACGCAGTATTTT. Protein product: CASIGSTDTQYF.

In this sample, this clone turned up a few times. In DNA, the CDR3 is TGTGCCAGCAGCCAAATGGGCTGGAACACTGAAGCTTTCTTT. Translating it yields CASSQMGWNTEAFF. This sequence joins TRBV14 and TRBJ1-1; D is undetermined. Trimming cost V 2 bases and J 1 base, with 8 bases left between them. CDR1 is SGHDN, CDR2 FVKESK, per germline. The CDR3 is 14 residues long.

The V and J genes are TRBV20-1 and TRBJ1-6; 8 nucleotides match TRBD1. This CDR3 has 13 residues. The junction had 5 bases not matched to a gene; V was cut back by 3 bases and J by 10 bases. In germline, CDR1 is DFQATT, CDR2 SNEGSKA (reference sequence). CDR3 sequence (DNA): TGCAGTGCTAGTCAGGGGGCGGAATCACCCCTCCACTTT. This encodes CSASQGAESPLHF.

This chain links TRBV6-5 with TRBJ1-2; D not resolved. Germline V gene sequence: CDR1 MNHEY, CDR2 SVGAGI. Trimming took off 5 bases at V and 8 bases at J, with 9 bases between the two ends. The CDR3 is made up of 11 amino acids. The CDR3 loop is CASSTAGGYTF. DNA of the CDR3: TGTGCCAGCAGTACTGCAGGCGGCTACACCTTC.

The V call is TRBV28, the J call TRBJ1-2, with D possibly being TRBD1 (6 bases). There are 15 residues in the CDR3. V gave up 5 bases and J gave up 3 bases, with 16 bases separating them. The germline V gene encodes CDR1 MDHEN and CDR2 SYDVKM. For the CDR3, the DNA is TGTGCCAGCAGTCCACAGGGCCGTTGGGACTATGGCTACACCTTC. This encodes CASSPQGRWDYGYTF.

The rearrangement links TRBV6-5 to TRBJ2-7, with a weak D call TRBD1 (5 bases). V lost 0 bases to trimming and J lost 2 bases, with 11 bases between them. Germline assignment: CDR1 MNHEY and CDR2 SVGAGI. CDR3 size: 15 residues. The CDR3 bases are TGTGCCAGCAGTTACTCCTCGGACAATCCCTACGAGCAGTACTTC. It is translated as CASSYSSDNPYEQYF.

The V and J genes are TRBV11-2 and TRBJ1-2; D not certain. The V gene lost 5 bases and the J gene lost 5 bases, with 18 bases spanning the gap. This CDR3 contains 15 residues. Germline loops: CDR1 SGHAT, CDR2 FQNNGV. Here the CDR3 DNA reads TGTGCCAGCAGCCCCCGCCGGGTAGTCGGGTATGGCTACACCTTC. The encoded protein is CASSPRRVVGYGYTF.